Following are 3 T cell receptor beta chains from one sample sequenced in a study of OX40 agonist ivuxolimab in advanced cancers. The repertoire was sequenced with immunoSEQ multiplex PCR; TCRdb's copy has only in-frame clones and lacks some. The table has 65,000 or so clones, about 92% seen once. The specimen comprised CD4+ or CD8+ T cells sorted from blood, sampled in a trial of the OX40 agonist ivuxolimab. These receptors originate from an adult with an advanced solid tumor such as melanoma, head and neck, liver or kidney cancer.

This chain uses TRBV19 with TRBJ1-2; D ambiguous. The CDR3 covers 11 residues. Trimming cost V 2 bases and J 10 bases, with 8 bases left between them. The germline CDR1 and CDR2 sequences are LNHDA and SQIVND (reference sequence). In DNA form, the CDR3 reads TGTGCCAGTAGTATAAGAGACGACTACACCTTC. It yields the protein CASSIRDDYTF.

The J gene is TRBJ2-3, the V gene TRBV6-5; D not resolved. Germline lookup yields CDR1 MNHEY and CDR2 SVGAGI. CDR3 length: 15 amino acids. Trimming shortened V by 3 bases and J by 1 base, and 11 bases separated the two germline ends. The CDR3 sequence is CASSYVAGGTDTQYF. CDR3 sequence (DNA): TGTGCCAGCAGTTATGTGGCAGGAGGCACAGATACGCAGTATTTT.

CDR3 residues: CASSLGTGQGKLFF. The CDR3 DNA is TGTGCCAGCAGCTTAGGTACGGGACAGGGAAAACTGTTTTTT. The chain links TRBV13 to TRBJ1-4; the match to TRBD1 covers 9 bases. The V gene end was trimmed by 0 bases and the J gene end by 10 bases; junction bases not matched to a gene: 3. The CDR3 has 14 residues. Per germline, CDR1 PRHDT and CDR2 FYEKMQ (reference sequence). Full variable domain (outside the CDR3, taken from reference TRBV13 and TRBJ1-4): AAGVIQSPRHLIKEKRETATLKCYPIPRHDTVYWYQQGPGQDPQFLISFYEKMQSDKGSIPDRFSAQQFSDYHSELNMSSLELGDSALYFCASSLGTGQGKLFFGSGTQLSVL.